This T cell receptor beta chain appears in the sequencing data of a study of T cells after yellow fever vaccination. About the research overall: SMART-Seq v4 Ultra Low Input prepared libraries from low-cell fractions. General observations from the study: Reappearing after the booster were most of the clones from primary vaccination (less than 97% CD4, approximately 89% CD8). A weaker but faster secondary response was observed, peaking on day 5 versus 15.

Template switching with 5'RACE generated the TCR cDNA and added a universal primer site and UMIs. TCRdb used MiXCR to reprocess the 5' RACE reads, holding one entry per CDR3 protein. This table has hundreds of thousands of distinct CDR3 sequences, 15% to 20% appearing once. Comment on this clonotype: Its antigen is not identified.

There are 13 residues in the CDR3. The germline V gene has CDR1 LNHDA and CDR2 SQIVND (reference sequence). Deletions cut 6 bases from V and 1 base from J, with 9 bases between. J is TRBJ1-1 and V is TRBV19; D ambiguous. The sample here was PBMCs, taken 15 days after the yellow fever booster vaccination. This clonotype was obtained from a man aged 25-45 years who received the YFV17D yellow fever vaccine. CDR3 in DNA: TGTGCCAGTAGACCGTCGGAGAACACTGAAGCTTTCTTT. Amino acid sequence: CASRPSENTEAFF.